One sample yielded the 5 T cell receptor beta chains listed below, sequenced in a study of blood T cells in healthy people across ages. Primed by a sample-barcoded 5' primer and a J-beta primer mix, a second PCR proceeded for 7 to 11 cycles. In TCRdb, the 5' RACE reads were re-called with MiXCR into one record per CDR3 protein. The sample has about 930,000 distinct CDR3 sequences, roughly 29% seen once; the top ten hold 10% to 13%. This sample was also put to use in a study of T cells of mothers and their children.

Sequenced input: blood. Receptors were obtained from a woman between 35 and 50 years old in good health.

This clonotype came up a few times. The chain carries TRBV28 and TRBJ2-7; no reliable D call. Germline assignment: CDR1 MDHEN and CDR2 SYDVKM. This CDR3 region has 15 residues. Deletions cut 5 bases from V and 2 bases from J, with 16 bases between. The CDR3 DNA sequence: TGTGCCAGCAGTCTAAGCCGCCACATACCCTACGAGCAGTACTTC. Translating it yields CASSLSRHIPYEQYF.

This clonotype was found once. The chain couples TRBV27 to TRBJ2-3, with 11 bases matching TRBD1. Losses at the gene ends were 6 bases for V and 3 bases for J; bases not matched to a gene: 8. There are 16 residues in the CDR3. Germline values: CDR1 MNHEY, CDR2 SMNVEV (reference sequence). The CDR3 loop is CASSPGGQGATDTQYF. The CDR3 nucleotides read TGTGCCAGCAGCCCGGGCGGACAGGGGGCGACAGATACGCAGTATTTT.

This clonotype was recorded at least ten times. This sequence joins TRBV20-1 and TRBJ2-3; 8 bases are a match to TRBD2. Trimming cost V 5 bases and J 9 bases; bases outside gene matches: 7. CDR1 and CDR2 from the germline V gene are DFQATT and SNEGSKA (reference sequence). The CDR3 loop spans 12 amino acids. The CDR3 loop is CSAFGLAATQYF. DNA for the CDR3: TGCAGTGCTTTCGGACTAGCCGCCACGCAGTATTTT.

This clonotype was observed a handful of times. The DNA for the CDR3 is TGTGCTAGTGGTTTGGAGGGGTATGAGCAGTTCTTC. Translated, it gives CASGLEGYEQFF. This chain uses TRBV12-5 with TRBJ2-1, with a tentative D call TRBD1 (5 bases). The CDR3 loop spans 12 amino acids. Trimming removed 1 base from V and 8 bases from J, with 6 bases in between. Germline loops: CDR1 LGHNT, CDR2 FRNRAP. The full variable domain, its missing parts supplied by reference TRBV12-5 and TRBJ2-1, is DARVTQTPRHKVTEMGQEVTMRCQPILGHNTVFWYRQTMMQGLELLAYFRNRAPLDDSGMPKDRFSAEMPDATLATLKIQPSEPRDSAVYFCASGLEGYEQFFGPGTRLTVL.

This clonotype was seen more than once but under ten times. A read error may explain this, as a much larger clone is one base away. The chain recombines TRBV7-9 with TRBJ2-4, with no clear D. Germline-derived CDR1 and CDR2 are SEHNR and FQNEAQ (reference sequence). The CDR3 covers 14 residues. The CDR3 here is CVSSFYSDTNIQYF. The CDR3 DNA follows: TGTGTCAGCAGCTTTTACAGCGATACGAACATTCAGTACTTC.